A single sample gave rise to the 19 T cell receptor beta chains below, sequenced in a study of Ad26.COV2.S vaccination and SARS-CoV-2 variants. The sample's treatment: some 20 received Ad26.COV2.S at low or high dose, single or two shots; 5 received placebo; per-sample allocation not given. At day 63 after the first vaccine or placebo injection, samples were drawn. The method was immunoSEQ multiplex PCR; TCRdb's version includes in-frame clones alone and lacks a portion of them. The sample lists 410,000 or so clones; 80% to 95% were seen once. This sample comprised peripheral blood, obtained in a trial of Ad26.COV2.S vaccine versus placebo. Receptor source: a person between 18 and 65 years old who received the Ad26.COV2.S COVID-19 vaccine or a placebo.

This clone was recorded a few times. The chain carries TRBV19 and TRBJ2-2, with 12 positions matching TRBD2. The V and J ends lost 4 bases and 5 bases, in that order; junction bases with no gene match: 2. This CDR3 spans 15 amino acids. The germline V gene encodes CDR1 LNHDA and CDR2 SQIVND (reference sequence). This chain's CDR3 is CASSRLAGETGELFF. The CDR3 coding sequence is TGTGCCAGTAGTAGACTAGCGGGAGAGACCGGGGAGCTGTTTTTT.

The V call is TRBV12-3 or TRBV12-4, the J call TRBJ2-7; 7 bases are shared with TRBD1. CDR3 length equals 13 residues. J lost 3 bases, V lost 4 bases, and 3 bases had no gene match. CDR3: CASSWDRDYEQYF. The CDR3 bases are TGTGCCAGCAGTTGGGACAGAGACTACGAGCAGTACTTC.

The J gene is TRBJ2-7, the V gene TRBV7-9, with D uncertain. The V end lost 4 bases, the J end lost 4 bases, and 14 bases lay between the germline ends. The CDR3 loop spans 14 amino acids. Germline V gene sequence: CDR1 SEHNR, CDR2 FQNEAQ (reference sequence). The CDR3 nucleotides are TGTGCCAGCAGCTCACCGAAAGACCCTTACGAGCAGTACTTC. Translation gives CASSSPKDPYEQYF. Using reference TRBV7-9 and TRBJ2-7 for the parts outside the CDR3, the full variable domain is DTGVSQNPRHKITKRGQNVTFRCDPISEHNRLYWYRQTLGQGPEFLTYFQNEAQLEKSRLLSDRFSAERPKGSFSTLEIQRTEQGDSAMYLCASSSPKDPYEQYFGPGTRLTVT.

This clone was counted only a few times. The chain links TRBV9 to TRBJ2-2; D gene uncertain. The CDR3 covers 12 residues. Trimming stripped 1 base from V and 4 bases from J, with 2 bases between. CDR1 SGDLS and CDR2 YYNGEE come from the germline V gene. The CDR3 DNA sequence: TGTGCCAGCAGCGTAATCACCGGGGAGCTGTTTTTT. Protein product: CASSVITGELFF.

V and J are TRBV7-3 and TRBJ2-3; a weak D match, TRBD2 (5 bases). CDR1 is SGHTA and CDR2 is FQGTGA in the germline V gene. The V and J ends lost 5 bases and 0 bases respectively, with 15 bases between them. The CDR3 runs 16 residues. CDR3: CASSPGLHSSTDTQYF. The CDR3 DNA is TGTGCCAGCAGCCCTGGACTCCATTCTAGCACAGATACGCAGTATTTT.

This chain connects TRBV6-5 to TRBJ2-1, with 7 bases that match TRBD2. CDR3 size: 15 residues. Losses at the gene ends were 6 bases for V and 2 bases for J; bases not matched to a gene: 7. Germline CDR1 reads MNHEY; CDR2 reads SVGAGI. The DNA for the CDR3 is TGTGCCAGCAGGCCCCGGGACTACACCTACAATGAGCAGTTCTTC. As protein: CASRPRDYTYNEQFF.

CDR3 protein: CASSFRQDGASSTDTQYF. CDR3 in DNA: TGTGCCAGCAGTTTCAGGCAAGACGGGGCCTCTAGCACAGATACGCAGTATTTT. The chain uses TRBV25-1 and TRBJ2-3; perhaps D is TRBD1 or TRBD2 (5 bases each). The CDR3 covers 18 residues. Germline V lookup: CDR1 MGHDK, CDR2 SYGVNS. V gave up 5 bases and J gave up 0 bases, with 21 bases separating them.

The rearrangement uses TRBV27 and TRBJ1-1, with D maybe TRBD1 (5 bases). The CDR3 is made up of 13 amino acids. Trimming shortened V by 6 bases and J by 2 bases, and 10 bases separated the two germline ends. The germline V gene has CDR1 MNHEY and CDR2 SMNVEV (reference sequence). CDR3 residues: CASRGLPNTEAFF. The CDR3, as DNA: TGTGCCAGCAGGGGACTTCCAAACACTGAAGCTTTCTTT.

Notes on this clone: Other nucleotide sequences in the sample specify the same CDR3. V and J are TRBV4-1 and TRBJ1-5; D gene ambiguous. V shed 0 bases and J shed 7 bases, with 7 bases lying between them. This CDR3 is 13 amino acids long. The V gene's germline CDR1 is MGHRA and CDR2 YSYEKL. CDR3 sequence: CASSQDYGQPQHF. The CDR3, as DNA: TGCGCCAGCAGCCAAGATTACGGGCAGCCCCAGCATTTT.

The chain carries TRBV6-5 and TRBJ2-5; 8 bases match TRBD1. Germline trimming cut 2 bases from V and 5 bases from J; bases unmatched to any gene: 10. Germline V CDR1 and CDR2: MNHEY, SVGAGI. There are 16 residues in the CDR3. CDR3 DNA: TGTGCCAGCAGTTACAGTGTAGGGACAGGTGGGGAGACCCAGTACTTC. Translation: CASSYSVGTGGETQYF.

CDR3 sequence (DNA): TGCGCCAGCAGCCAAGATAACCCAGGGGGCCACGGCTACACCTTC. Translating it yields CASSQDNPGGHGYTF. The chain carries TRBV4-3 and TRBJ1-2; 8 bases align to TRBD1. The CDR3 runs 15 residues. CDR1 and CDR2 (germline): LGHNA, YSLEER. Losses at the gene ends were 0 bases for V and 8 bases for J; bases not matched to a gene: 8.

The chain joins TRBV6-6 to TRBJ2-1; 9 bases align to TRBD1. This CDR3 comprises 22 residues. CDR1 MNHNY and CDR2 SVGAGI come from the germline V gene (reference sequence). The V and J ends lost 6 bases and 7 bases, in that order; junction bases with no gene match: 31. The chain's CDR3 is CASSLYAGVNVRDREGENEQFF. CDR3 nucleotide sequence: TGTGCCAGCAGCTTATACGCAGGCGTCAACGTCCGGGACAGGGAGGGAGAGAATGAGCAGTTCTTC.

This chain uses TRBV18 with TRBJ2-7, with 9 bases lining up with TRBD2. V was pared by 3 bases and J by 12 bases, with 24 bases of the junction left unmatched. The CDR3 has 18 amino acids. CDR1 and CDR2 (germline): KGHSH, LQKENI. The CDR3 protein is CASSPFPLWKEASGTGYF. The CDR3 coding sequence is TGTGCCAGCTCACCCTTCCCTCTTTGGAAGGAGGCTAGCGGGACGGGGTACTTC. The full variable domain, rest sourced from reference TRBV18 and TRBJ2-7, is NAGVMQNPRHLVRRRGQEARLRCSPMKGHSHVYWYRQLPEEGLKFMVYLQKENIIDESGMPKERFSAEFPKEGPSILRIQQVVRGDSAAYFCASSPFPLWKEASGTGYFGPGTRLTVT.

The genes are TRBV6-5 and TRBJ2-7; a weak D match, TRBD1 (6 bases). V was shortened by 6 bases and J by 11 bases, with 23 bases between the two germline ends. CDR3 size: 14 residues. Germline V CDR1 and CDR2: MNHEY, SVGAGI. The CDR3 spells CASSSPGQPLGKYF. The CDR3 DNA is TGTGCCAGCAGCTCCCCGGGACAACCCCTAGGCAAGTACTTC.

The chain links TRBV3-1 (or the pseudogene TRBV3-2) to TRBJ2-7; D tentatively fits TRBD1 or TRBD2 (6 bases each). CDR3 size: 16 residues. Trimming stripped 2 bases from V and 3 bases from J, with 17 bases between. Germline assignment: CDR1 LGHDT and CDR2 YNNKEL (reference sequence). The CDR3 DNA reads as TGTGCCAGCAGCCAAAGCGAGGGGGGAGCCGACTACGAGCAGTACTTC. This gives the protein CASSQSEGGADYEQYF.

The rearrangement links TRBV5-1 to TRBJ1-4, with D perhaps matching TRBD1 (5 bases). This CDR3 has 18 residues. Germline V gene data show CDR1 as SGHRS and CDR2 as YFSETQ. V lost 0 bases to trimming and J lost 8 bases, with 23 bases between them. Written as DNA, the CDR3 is TGCGCCAGCAGCTTGGAACCTAGTCGGCGCTTGGGGGACGAAAAACTGTTTTTT. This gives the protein CASSLEPSRRLGDEKLFF.

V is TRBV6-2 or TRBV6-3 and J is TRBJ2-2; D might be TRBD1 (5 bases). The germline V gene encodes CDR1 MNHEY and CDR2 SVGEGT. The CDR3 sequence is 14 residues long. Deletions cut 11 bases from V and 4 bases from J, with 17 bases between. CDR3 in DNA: TGTGCCGGAAGCCACACAGGATTCACCGGGGAGCTGTTTTTT. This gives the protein CAGSHTGFTGELFF.

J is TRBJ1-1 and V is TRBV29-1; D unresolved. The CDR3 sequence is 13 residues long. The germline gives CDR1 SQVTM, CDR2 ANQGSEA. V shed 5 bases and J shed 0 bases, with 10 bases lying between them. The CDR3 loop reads CSVSNYMNTEAFF. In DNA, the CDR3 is TGCAGCGTTTCAAACTACATGAACACTGAAGCTTTCTTT.

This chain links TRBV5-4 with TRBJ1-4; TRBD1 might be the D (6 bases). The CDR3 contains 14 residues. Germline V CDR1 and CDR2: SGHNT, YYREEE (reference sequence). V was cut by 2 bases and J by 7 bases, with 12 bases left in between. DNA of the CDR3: TGTGCCAGCAGCTTACAGGGTATCACTGAAAAACTGTTTTTT. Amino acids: CASSLQGITEKLFF.